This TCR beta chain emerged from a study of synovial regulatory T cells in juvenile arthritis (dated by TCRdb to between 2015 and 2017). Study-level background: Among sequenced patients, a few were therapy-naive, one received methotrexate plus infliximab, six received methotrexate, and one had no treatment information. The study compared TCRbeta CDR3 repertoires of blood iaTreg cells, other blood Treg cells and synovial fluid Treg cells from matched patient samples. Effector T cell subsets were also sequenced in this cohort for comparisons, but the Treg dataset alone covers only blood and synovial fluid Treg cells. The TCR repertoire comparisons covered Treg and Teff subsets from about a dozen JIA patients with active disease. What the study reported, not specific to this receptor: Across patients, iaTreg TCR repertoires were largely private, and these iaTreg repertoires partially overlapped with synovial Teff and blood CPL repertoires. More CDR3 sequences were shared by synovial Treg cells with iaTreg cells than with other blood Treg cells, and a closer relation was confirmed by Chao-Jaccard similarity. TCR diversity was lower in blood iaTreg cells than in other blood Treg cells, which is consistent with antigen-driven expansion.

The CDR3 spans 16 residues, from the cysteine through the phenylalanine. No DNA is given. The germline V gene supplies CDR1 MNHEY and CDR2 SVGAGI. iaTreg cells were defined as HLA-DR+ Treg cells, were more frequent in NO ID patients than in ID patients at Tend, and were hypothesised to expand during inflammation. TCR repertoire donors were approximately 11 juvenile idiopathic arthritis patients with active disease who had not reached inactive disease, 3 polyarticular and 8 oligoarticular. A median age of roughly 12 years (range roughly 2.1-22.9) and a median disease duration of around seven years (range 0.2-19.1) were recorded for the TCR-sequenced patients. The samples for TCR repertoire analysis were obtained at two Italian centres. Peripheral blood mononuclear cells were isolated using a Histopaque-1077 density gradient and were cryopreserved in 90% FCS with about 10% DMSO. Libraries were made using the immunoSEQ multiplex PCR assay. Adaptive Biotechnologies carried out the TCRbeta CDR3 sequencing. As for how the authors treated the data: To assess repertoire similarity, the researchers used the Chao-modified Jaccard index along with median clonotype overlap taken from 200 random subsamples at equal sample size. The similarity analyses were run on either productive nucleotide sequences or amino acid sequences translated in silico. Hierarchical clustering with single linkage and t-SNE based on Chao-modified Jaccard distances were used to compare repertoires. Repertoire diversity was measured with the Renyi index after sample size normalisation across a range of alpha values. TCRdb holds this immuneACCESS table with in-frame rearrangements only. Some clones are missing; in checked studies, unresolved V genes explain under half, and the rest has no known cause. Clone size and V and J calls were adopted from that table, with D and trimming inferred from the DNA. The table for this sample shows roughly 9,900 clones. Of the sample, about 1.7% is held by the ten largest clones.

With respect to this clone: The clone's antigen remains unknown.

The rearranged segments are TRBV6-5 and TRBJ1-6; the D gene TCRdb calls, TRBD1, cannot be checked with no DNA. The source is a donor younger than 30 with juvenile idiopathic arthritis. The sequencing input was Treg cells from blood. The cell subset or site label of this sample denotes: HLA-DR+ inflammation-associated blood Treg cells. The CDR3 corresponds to CASSYSPGVRNSPLHF.